This entry is about one T cell receptor beta chain. This clone appeared a few times. Its target antigen remains unknown. Base qualities are not at hand, and no much larger clone is one base apart. Another Seattle source contributed samples from volunteer blood donors who had recovered from COVID-19. Each collaborating institution followed its own protocols to collect whole blood in K2EDTA tubes. For TCRbeta analysis, collaborators shipped samples as frozen whole blood, isolated PBMCs, or DNA extracted from either of those sample types. These data belong to a study of blood T cell repertoires in COVID-19 (TCRdb year 2020). Background for the entire study: Samples from collaborators originated in the United States, Italy and Spain and spanned both the acute and convalescent phases of COVID-19. Deeply sampled blood TCRbeta repertoires from subjects exposed to, actively infected with, or recovered from COVID-19 were included in the dataset. The samples were drawn from two sources: the first 160 participants of the ongoing ImmuneRACE study, and 950 to 1,500 subjects contributed by 6 global collaborators. The prospective study material was composed of cDNA or gDNA derived from T cells, B-cell-depleted T cells, or PBMCs. Nearly every sample came with metadata listing a de-identified subject ID, COVID-19 status, age in years and sex. Where HLA class I and class II types were available, the types were taken from metadata supplied by the sample provider, not from assay-based typing. The repertoires were released in a freely available public database meant as a resource for research on the immune response to SARS-CoV-2. Paper-wide results and their limitations: The amount of clinical and demographic metadata varied by source and participant and was provided uncurated.

TCRbeta CDR3 regions were amplified from genomic DNA using the immunoSEQ Assay, a bias-controlled multiplex PCR. In the original analysis: The number of nucleated cells in each sample was estimated from the amplification of reference gene primers within the assay. Sequence reads were collapsed and filtered to measure the absolute abundance of every unique TCRbeta CDR3 rearrangement. For each sample, productive Simpson clonality was calculated as the square root of Simpson's diversity index across productive rearrangements. TCRdb obtained this table from immuneACCESS and retained in-frame rearrangements with V and J assigned. These tables miss some clones; where compared with another copy, unresolved V genes account for less than half of the shortfall, and the remainder is unexplained. V and J calls and clone size follow that table, whereas D and trimming were derived from the DNA. Across this sample there are under 250,000 clones, with approximately 86% seen only once. 1.5% to 2% of the sample lies in the top ten.

Clipping removes 5 bases from V and 5 bases from J, with 11 as the unmatched junction base count. The CDR3 holds 17 amino acids from the cysteine to the phenylalanine. CDR3 DNA only is kept here, 51 bases in frame from base 1. The germline V gene yields MGHRA for CDR1 and YSYEKL for CDR2. The chain joins TRBV4-1 to TRBJ2-3; 12 bases in the middle match TRBD2. This receptor was identified in a woman aged 55 to 70 who had recovered from COVID-19. The specimen sequenced was peripheral blood. The nucleotide sequence is given as TGCGCCAGCAGCTCGCGACCTAGCGGGGGGGCCGGAGATACGCAGTATTTT. The resulting protein is CASSSRPSGGAGDTQYF.